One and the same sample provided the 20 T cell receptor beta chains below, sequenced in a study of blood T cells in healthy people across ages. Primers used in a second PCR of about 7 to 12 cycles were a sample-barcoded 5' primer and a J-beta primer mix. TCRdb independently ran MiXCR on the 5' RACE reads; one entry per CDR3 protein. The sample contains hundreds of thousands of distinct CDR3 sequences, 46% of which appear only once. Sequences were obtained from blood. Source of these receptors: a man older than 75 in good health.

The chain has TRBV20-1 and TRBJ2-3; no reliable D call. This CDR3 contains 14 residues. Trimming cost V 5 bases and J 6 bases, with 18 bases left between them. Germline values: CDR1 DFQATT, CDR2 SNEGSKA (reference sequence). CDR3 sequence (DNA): TGCAGTGCTCGTACCGTGTTTGGTGGGGATACGCAGTATTTT. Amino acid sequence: CSARTVFGGDTQYF.

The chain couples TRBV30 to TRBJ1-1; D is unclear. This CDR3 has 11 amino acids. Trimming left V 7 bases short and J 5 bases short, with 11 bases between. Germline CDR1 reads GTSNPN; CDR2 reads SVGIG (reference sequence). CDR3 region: CALLGVTEAFF. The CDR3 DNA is TGTGCCTTATTGGGCGTAACTGAAGCTTTCTTT.

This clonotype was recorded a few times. CDR3 nucleotide sequence: TGCGCCAGCAGCCAAGAACTAGCGGGACAGTCCTACGAGCAGTACTTC. Translating it yields CASSQELAGQSYEQYF. The V and J genes are TRBV4-1 and TRBJ2-7, with 10 bases identical to TRBD2. V lost 0 bases and J lost 1; bases outside the gene matches: 3. This CDR3 is 16 amino acids long. The germline V gene has CDR1 MGHRA and CDR2 YSYEKL.

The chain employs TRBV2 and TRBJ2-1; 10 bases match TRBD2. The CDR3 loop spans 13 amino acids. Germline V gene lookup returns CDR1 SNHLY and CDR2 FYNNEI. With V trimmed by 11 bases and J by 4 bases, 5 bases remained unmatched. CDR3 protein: CASGLAVYNEQFF. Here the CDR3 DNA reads TGTGCCTCAGGACTAGCGGTATACAATGAGCAGTTCTTC.

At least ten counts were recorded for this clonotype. In nucleotides, the CDR3 is TGTGCCAGCAGCTTAGCGGGGACGGAGTATGGCTACACCTTC. It translates to CASSLAGTEYGYTF. The chain uses TRBV7-2 and TRBJ1-2, with a weak D call TRBD1 (5 bases). CDR1 is SGHTA and CDR2 is FQGNSA in the germline V gene. Trimming pared 0 bases from V and 5 bases from J, leaving 10 bases between. There are 14 residues in the CDR3.

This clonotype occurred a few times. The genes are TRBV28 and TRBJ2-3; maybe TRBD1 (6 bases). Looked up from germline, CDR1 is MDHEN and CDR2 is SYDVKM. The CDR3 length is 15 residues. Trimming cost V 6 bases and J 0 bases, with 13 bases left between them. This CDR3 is CASRVTGPSTDTQYF. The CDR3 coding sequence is TGTGCCAGCAGAGTTACAGGGCCTAGCACAGATACGCAGTATTTT.

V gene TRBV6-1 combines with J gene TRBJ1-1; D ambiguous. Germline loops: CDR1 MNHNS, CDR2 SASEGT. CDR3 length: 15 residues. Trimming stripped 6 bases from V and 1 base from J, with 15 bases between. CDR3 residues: CASSREGHRNTEAFF. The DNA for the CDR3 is TGTGCCAGCAGCCGGGAAGGGCACCGGAACACTGAAGCTTTCTTT.

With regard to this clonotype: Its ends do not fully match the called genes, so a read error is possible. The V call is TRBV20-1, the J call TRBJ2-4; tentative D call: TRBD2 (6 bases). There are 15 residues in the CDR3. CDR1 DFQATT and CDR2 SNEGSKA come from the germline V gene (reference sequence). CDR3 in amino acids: CSAVLGSETKNIRYF. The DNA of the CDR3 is TGCAGTGCTGTGCTCGGGAGCGAGACCAAAAACATTCGGTACTTC.

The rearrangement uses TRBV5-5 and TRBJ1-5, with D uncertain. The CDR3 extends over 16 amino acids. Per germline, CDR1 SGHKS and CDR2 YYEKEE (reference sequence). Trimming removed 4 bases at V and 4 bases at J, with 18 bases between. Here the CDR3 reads CASSRRPGDKNQPQHF. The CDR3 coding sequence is TGTGCCAGCAGCCGCCGGCCGGGTGATAAGAATCAGCCCCAGCATTTT.

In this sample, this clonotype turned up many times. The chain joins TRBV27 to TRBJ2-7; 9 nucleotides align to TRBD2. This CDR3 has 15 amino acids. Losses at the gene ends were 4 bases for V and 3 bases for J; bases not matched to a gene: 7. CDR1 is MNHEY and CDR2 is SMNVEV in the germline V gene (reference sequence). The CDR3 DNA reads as TGTGCCAGCAGTTCCCTACGCGGGAGGGACTACGAGCAGTACTTC. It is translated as CASSSLRGRDYEQYF.

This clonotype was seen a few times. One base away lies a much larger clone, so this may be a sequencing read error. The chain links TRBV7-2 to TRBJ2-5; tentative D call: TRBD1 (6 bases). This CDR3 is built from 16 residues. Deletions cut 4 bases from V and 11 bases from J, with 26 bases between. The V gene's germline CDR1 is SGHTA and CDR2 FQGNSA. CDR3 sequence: CASSSMPTGSYNEQYF. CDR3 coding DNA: TGTGCCAGCAGCTCCATGCCGACAGGTTCTTACAATGAGCAGTACTTC.

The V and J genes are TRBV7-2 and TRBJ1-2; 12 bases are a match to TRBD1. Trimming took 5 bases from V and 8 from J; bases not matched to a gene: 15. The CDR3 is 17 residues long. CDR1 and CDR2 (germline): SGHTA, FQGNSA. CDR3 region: CASSVLQGGQGAQGYTF. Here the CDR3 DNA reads TGTGCCAGCAGCGTTTTACAGGGGGGACAGGGGGCGCAAGGCTACACCTTC.

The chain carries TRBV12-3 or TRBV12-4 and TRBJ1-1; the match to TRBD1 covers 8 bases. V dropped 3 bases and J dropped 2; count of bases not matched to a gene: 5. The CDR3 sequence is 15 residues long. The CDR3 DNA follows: TGTGCCAGCAGTTTCAGGGGGCTCGGAAACACTGAAGCTTTCTTT. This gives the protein CASSFRGLGNTEAFF.

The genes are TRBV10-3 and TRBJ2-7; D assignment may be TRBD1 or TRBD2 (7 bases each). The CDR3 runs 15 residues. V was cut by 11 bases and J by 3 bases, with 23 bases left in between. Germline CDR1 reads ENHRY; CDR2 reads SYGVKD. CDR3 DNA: TGTGCCTCCAGGGGGGGTGGGGATCACCTCTACGAGCAGTACTTC. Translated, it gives CASRGGGDHLYEQYF.

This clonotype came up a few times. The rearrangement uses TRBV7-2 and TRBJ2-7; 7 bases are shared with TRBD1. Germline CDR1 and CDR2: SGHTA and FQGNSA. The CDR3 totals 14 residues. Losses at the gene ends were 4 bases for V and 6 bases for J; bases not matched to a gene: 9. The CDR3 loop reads CASSSSLTGVEQYF. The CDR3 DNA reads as TGTGCCAGCAGCTCCTCCCTAACAGGGGTCGAGCAGTACTTC.

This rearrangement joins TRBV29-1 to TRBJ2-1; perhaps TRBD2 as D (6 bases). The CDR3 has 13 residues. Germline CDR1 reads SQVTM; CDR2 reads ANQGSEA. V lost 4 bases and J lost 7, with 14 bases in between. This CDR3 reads CSVGGGGNNEQFF. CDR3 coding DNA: TGCAGCGTTGGGGGCGGAGGGAATAATGAGCAGTTCTTC.

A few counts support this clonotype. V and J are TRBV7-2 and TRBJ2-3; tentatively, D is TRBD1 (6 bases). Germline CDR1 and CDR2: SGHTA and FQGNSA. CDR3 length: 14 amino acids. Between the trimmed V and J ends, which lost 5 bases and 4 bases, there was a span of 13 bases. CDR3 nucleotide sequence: TGTGCCAGCAGCCCTCAGACAGGAGCAGATACGCAGTATTTT. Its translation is CASSPQTGADTQYF.

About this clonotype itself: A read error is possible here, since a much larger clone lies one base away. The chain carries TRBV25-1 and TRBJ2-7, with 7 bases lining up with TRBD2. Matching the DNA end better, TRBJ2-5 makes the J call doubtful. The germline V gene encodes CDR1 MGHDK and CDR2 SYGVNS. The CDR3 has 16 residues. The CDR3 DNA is TGTGCCAGCAGTGCTACAGCCGGGACTAAACAAGAGACCCAGTACTTC. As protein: CASSATAGTKQETQYF.

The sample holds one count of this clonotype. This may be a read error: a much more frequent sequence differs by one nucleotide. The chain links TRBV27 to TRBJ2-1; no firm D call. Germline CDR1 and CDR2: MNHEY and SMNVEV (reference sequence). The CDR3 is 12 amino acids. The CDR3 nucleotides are TGTGTCAGCAGTCTGATGGGTATTGAGCAGTTCTTC. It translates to CVSSLMGIEQFF.

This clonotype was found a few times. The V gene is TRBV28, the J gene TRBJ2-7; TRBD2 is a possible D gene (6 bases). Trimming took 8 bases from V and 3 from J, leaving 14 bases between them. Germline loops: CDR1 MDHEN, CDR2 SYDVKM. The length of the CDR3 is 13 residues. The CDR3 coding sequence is TGTGCCAGCCAGCCGGAGGGCCTCTACGAGCAGTACTTC. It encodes CASQPEGLYEQYF.